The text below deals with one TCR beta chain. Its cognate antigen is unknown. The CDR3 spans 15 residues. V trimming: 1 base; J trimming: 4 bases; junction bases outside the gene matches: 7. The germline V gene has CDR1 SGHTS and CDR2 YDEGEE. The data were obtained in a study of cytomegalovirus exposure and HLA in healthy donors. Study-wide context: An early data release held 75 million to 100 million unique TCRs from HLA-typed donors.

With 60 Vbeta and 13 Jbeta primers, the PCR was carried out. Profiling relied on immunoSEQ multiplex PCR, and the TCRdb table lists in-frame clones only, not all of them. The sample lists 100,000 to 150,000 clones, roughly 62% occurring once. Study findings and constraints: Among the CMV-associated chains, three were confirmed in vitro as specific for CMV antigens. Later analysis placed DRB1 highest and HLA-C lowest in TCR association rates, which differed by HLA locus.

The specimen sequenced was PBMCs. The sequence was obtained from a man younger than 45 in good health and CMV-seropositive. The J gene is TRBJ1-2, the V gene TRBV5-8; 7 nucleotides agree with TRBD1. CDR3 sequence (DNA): TGTGCCAGCAGCTTGTCGACAGGGCTGAGCTATGGCTACACCTTC. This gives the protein CASSLSTGLSYGYTF.